Below, one T cell receptor (beta chain) is given with its context. Germline CDR1 reads MNHEY; CDR2 reads SVGAGI. The CDR3 extends over 14 amino acids. V shed 7 bases and J shed 4 bases, with 16 bases lying between them. Repertoires were generated with immunoSEQ multiplex PCR, while TCRdb's copy carries only in-frame clones and drops some. This table has a few hundred thousand clones, over 85% appearing once. The sample is drawn from a study of blood T cell repertoires in COVID-19. Recruited during active infection, patients (from Seattle) were subsequently followed longitudinally. The sequenced material came from peripheral blood. The chain has TRBV6-5 and TRBJ2-5, with D possibly being TRBD2 (6 bases). This clonotype was obtained from a man in his late teens or twenties with COVID-19, enrolled during active disease. Written as DNA, the CDR3 is TGTGCCAGCACCCGATGGCGGGGAGTAGAGACCCAGTACTTC. Protein sequence: CASTRWRGVETQYF.